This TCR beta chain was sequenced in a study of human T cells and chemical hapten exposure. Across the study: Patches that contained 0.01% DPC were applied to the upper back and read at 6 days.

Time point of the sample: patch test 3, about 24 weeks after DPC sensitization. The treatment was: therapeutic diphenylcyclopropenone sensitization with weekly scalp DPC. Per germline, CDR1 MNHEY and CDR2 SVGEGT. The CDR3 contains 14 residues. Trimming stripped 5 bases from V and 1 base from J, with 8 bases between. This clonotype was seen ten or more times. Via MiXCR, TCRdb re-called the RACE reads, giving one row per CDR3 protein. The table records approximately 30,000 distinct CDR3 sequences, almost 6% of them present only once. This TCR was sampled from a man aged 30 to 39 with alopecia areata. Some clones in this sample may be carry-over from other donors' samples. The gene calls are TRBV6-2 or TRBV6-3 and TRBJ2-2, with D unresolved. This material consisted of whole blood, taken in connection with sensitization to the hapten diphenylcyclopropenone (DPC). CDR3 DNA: TGTGCCAGCAGTGCCCCAGAGAACACCGGGGAGCTGTTTTTT. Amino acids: CASSAPENTGELFF.